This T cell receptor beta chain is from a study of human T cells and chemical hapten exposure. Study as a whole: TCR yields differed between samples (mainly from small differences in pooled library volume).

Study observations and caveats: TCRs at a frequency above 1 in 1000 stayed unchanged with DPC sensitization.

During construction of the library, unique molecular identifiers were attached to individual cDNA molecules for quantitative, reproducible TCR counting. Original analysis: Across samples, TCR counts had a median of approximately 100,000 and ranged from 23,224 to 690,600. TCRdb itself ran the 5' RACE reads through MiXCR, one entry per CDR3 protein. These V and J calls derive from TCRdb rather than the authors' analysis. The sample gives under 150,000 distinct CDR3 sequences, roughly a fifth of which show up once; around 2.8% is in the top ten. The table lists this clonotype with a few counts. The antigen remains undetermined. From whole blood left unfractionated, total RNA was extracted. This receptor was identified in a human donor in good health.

CDR3 coding DNA: TGTGCCAGCAGCCGCCTCCGGGCAGGGGAAGTGAACACCGGGGAGCTGTTTTTT. Translated: CASSRLRAGEVNTGELFF. The chain uses TRBV9 and TRBJ2-2, with D maybe TRBD1 (6 bases). V was trimmed by 4 bases and J by 1 base, leaving 20 bases between them. The CDR3 totals 18 residues. Germline values: CDR1 SGDLS, CDR2 YYNGEE. Full variable domain (rest looked up from reference TRBV9 and TRBJ2-2): DSGVTQTPKHLITATGQRVTLRCSPRSGDLSVYWYQQSLDQGLQFLIQYYNGEERAKGNILERFSAQQFPDLHSELNLSSLELGDSALYFCASSRLRAGEVNTGELFFGEGSRLTVL.